These 20 T cell receptor beta chains were all obtained from the same sample, sequenced in a study of blood T cells in healthy people across ages. The authors ran a second PCR of about 6 to 11 cycles using a sample-barcoded 5' primer and a J-beta primer mix. One entry per CDR3 protein, called by TCRdb with MiXCR from the 5' RACE reads. The sample holds 1.6 million or so distinct CDR3 sequences, 34% seen once. Sequenced sample: blood. The receptors stem from a woman in her thirties in good health.

V gene TRBV6-5 combines with J gene TRBJ2-1, with 11 nucleotides matching TRBD2. The J segment lost 7 bases and the V segment lost 0 bases, leaving 14 bases of the junction unmatched. The CDR3 extends over 19 amino acids. CDR1 is MNHEY, CDR2 SVGAGI, per germline. The CDR3 DNA reads as TGTGCCAGCAGTTACTCTGTAGCGGGAGGGCTCGGATATGGGAATGAGCAGTTCTTC. It is translated as CASSYSVAGGLGYGNEQFF.

The chain couples TRBV4-1 to TRBJ1-4, with 9 bases identical to TRBD1. Trimming at V came to 6 bases and at J to 3 bases, leaving 8 bases not matched to a gene. Germline V gene lookup returns CDR1 MGHRA and CDR2 YSYEKL. The CDR3 is made up of 16 amino acids. The CDR3 loop reads CASRPDRGYANEKLFF. In DNA form, the CDR3 reads TGCGCCAGCAGACCCGACAGGGGGTACGCTAATGAAAAACTGTTTTTT.

This clonotype was seen more than once but under ten times. The rearrangement links TRBV12-3 or TRBV12-4 to TRBJ2-1; 8 nucleotides align to TRBD2. V lost 10 bases, J lost 4 bases, and 9 bases stayed unmatched. The CDR3 loop spans 14 amino acids. Here the CDR3 reads CAITAGGLYNEQFF. Written as DNA, the CDR3 is TGTGCCATCACCGCGGGGGGCCTGTACAATGAGCAGTTCTTC.

This clonotype was observed at least ten times. The chain employs TRBV20-1 and TRBJ2-7, with 9 bases lining up with TRBD2. The J segment lost 4 bases and the V segment lost 6 bases, leaving 4 bases of the junction unmatched. Germline-derived CDR1 and CDR2 are DFQATT and SNEGSKA (reference sequence). The CDR3 spans 12 residues. DNA of the CDR3: TGCAGTGCCCGTAGCGGGGGTTACGAGCAGTACTTC. Translation gives CSARSGGYEQYF.

The table lists this clonotype with a few counts. The chain recombines TRBV5-1 with TRBJ2-7; 9 bases are shared with TRBD2. There are 15 residues in the CDR3. With 1 base clipped from V and 3 bases from J, the junction kept 5 bases outside the gene matches. Germline V gene data show CDR1 as SGHRS and CDR2 as YFSETQ. This CDR3 is CASSLFVAGDYEQYF. As DNA, the CDR3 is TGCGCCAGCAGCTTGTTTGTAGCGGGAGACTACGAGCAGTACTTC.

A few counts support this clonotype. The genes are TRBV28 and TRBJ2-1, with D perhaps matching TRBD2 (6 bases). V was trimmed by 2 bases and J by 4 bases, leaving 15 bases between them. The CDR3 is 16 amino acids. Germline loops: CDR1 MDHEN, CDR2 SYDVKM. The CDR3 DNA sequence: TGTGCCAGCAGTTTAGCGGCCCGACTAGGGTACAATGAGCAGTTCTTC. Translated: CASSLAARLGYNEQFF.

This sequence joins TRBV7-2 and TRBJ1-5; a weak D match, TRBD1 (5 bases). In germline, CDR1 is SGHTA, CDR2 FQGNSA. The CDR3 is made up of 14 amino acids. Trimming took off 4 bases at V and 7 bases at J, with 14 bases between the two ends. The CDR3 here is CASSSTGMWQPQHF. The DNA for the CDR3 is TGTGCCAGCAGCTCAACAGGAATGTGGCAGCCCCAGCATTTT.

This clonotype was found a few times. The chain couples TRBV18 to TRBJ2-5; D perhaps matches TRBD1 (6 bases). The CDR3 has 15 amino acids. CDR1 is KGHSH and CDR2 is LQKENI in the germline V gene. Trimming cost V 3 bases and J 3 bases, with 14 bases left between them. The CDR3 spells CASSPSLQGKETQYF. CDR3 DNA: TGTGCCAGCTCACCGTCGTTACAGGGTAAAGAGACCCAGTACTTC. Complete variable domain (other parts from reference TRBV18 and TRBJ2-5): NAGVMQNPRHLVRRRGQEARLRCSPMKGHSHVYWYRQLPEEGLKFMVYLQKENIIDESGMPKERFSAEFPKEGPSILRIQQVVRGDSAAYFCASSPSLQGKETQYFGPGTRLLVL.

The rearrangement uses TRBV5-5 and TRBJ2-7, with D unresolved. The V gene lost 4 bases and the J gene lost 6 bases, with 14 bases spanning the gap. CDR3 length: 13 residues. Germline V gene data show CDR1 as SGHKS and CDR2 as YYEKEE (reference sequence). DNA of the CDR3: TGTGCCAGCAGCCAAACAGTGACGGGCGAGCAGTACTTC. This gives the protein CASSQTVTGEQYF.

This clonotype was counted between two and nine times. The chain is built from TRBV20-1 and TRBJ2-1; the D gene is possibly TRBD1 (5 bases). Per the germline V gene, CDR1 is DFQATT and CDR2 is SNEGSKA (reference sequence). The V end was cut by 6 bases, the J end by 7 bases, with 19 bases between. The CDR3 length is 14 residues. CDR3 in amino acids: CSAPSGQGRNEQFF. For the CDR3, the DNA is TGCAGTGCCCCATCAGGTCAGGGTCGGAATGAGCAGTTCTTC.

V and J are TRBV28 and TRBJ1-6; possibly TRBD1 for D (5 bases). With 5 bases removed from V and 6 bases from J, the gap between germline ends came to 14 bases. The CDR3 covers 15 residues. The germline V gene encodes CDR1 MDHEN and CDR2 SYDVKM. The CDR3 coding sequence is TGTGCCAGCAGTCTGAACAGGCTGCCTAATTCACCCCTCCACTTT. It is translated as CASSLNRLPNSPLHF.

V gene TRBV9 combines with J gene TRBJ2-1, with 7 positions matching TRBD2. This CDR3 is built from 13 residues. Losses at the gene ends were 3 bases for V and 14 bases for J; bases not matched to a gene: 11. Germline V gives CDR1 SGDLS, CDR2 YYNGEE. Here the CDR3 reads CASSAIAAGEEFF. The CDR3, as DNA: TGTGCCAGCAGCGCGATCGCGGCGGGAGAGGAGTTCTTC.

The rearrangement links TRBV4-2 to TRBJ2-1; 9 positions agree with TRBD2. V dropped 0 bases and J dropped 6; count of bases not matched to a gene: 9. Germline CDR1 and CDR2: LGHNA and YNFKEQ. This CDR3 spans 17 amino acids. The CDR3 reads CASSQDPASGAFNEQFF. The CDR3 DNA follows: TGTGCCAGCAGCCAAGATCCGGCTAGCGGGGCTTTCAATGAGCAGTTCTTC.

The rearrangement links TRBV13 to TRBJ1-1; D possibly corresponds to TRBD1 (6 bases). Germline values: CDR1 PRHDT, CDR2 FYEKMQ (reference sequence). The length of the CDR3 is 16 residues. V was trimmed by 1 base and J by 3 bases, leaving 15 bases between them. The CDR3 protein is CASSLVEGGGDTEAFF. The CDR3 DNA reads TGTGCCAGCAGCTTAGTTGAGGGGGGAGGGGACACTGAAGCTTTCTTT.

This clonotype was recorded only once. The J gene is TRBJ2-5, the V gene TRBV20-1, with 12 bases that match TRBD2. The DNA matches TRBJ2-7 better at its end, which makes the J call doubtful. The CDR3 spans 15 residues. In germline, CDR1 is DFQATT, CDR2 SNEGSKA (reference sequence). The chain's CDR3 is CSAGKRLAGEHEQYF. Written as DNA, the CDR3 is TGCAGTGCGGGGAAGCGACTAGCGGGAGAGCACGAGCAGTACTTC.

This clonotype was observed a few times. The chain couples TRBV27 to TRBJ2-5; 7 bases align to TRBD2. The CDR3 is made up of 16 amino acids. Trimming cost V 2 bases and J 5 bases; bases outside gene matches: 11. Germline assignment: CDR1 MNHEY and CDR2 SMNVEV (reference sequence). The CDR3 spells CASSLGGRGRGETQYF. CDR3 nucleotide sequence: TGTGCCAGCAGTTTAGGAGGGAGGGGTCGAGGTGAGACCCAGTACTTC.

This chain's CDR3 is CASSLEGTSYYNEQFF. Written as DNA, the CDR3 is TGTGCCAGCAGCCTTGAGGGGACTAGCTACTACAATGAGCAGTTCTTC. V is TRBV4-2 and J is TRBJ2-1; 9 bases agree with TRBD2. The V and J ends lost 4 bases and 3 bases, in that order; junction bases with no gene match: 7. CDR1 LGHNA and CDR2 YNFKEQ come from the germline V gene. The CDR3 covers 16 residues.

This chain links TRBV5-1 with TRBJ2-5, with unresolved D. Deletions cut 4 bases from V and 7 bases from J, with 14 bases between. The V gene's germline CDR1 is SGHRS and CDR2 YFSETQ. The CDR3 has 13 residues. The CDR3 region has the DNA TGCGCCAGCAGCCTCGGAAAAGACGGGACCCAGTACTTC. Translation: CASSLGKDGTQYF.

The V and J genes are TRBV10-3 and TRBJ1-3; no definite D call. Deletions cut 0 bases from V and 0 bases from J, with 6 bases between. The CDR3 has 15 residues. The V gene's germline CDR1 is ENHRY and CDR2 SYGVKD. CDR3 in amino acids: CAISESSYSGNTIYF. The CDR3 coding sequence is TGTGCCATCAGTGAGTCGAGCTACTCTGGAAACACCATATATTTT.

The gene calls are TRBV30 and TRBJ1-1; D not certain. Trimming took off 3 bases at V and 8 bases at J, with 22 bases between the two ends. CDR1 GTSNPN and CDR2 SVGIG come from the germline V gene (reference sequence). This CDR3 spans 15 amino acids. The CDR3 sequence is CAWRSAAGPHREAFF. In DNA form, the CDR3 reads TGTGCCTGGAGATCCGCGGCTGGACCCCACCGGGAAGCTTTCTTT.